The subject of this entry is one T cell receptor beta chain. The antigen remains undetermined. The data were taken from a study of T cells expressing NK-cell markers. Study-wide results and limits: The HCMV specificity of the expanded NKG2C+ T cell clones stayed unresolved.

5'RACE template switching built TCR beta cDNA with unique molecular identifiers. TCRdb reanalyzed the 5' RACE reads and collapses them to one entry per CDR3 protein, without DNA. This sample's clone table lists about 390,000 distinct CDR3 sequences. CDR1 and CDR2 (germline): KGHDR, SFDVKD. CDR3 length: 14 residues. The receptor comes from a woman in her forties or fifties in good health. The sequenced sample was blood T cells: a sorted CD56 or NKG2C T cell subset, CD4+ or CD8+ T cells, or bulk PBMC T cells (not recorded which). The gene calls are TRBV24-1 and TRBJ2-1; TCRdb picks TRBD1, but there is no DNA to check that call. CDR3 residues: CATTGHLNRDEQFF.